The next 11 T cell receptor beta chains were all read from a single sample in a study of early T cells in non-severe SARS-CoV-2 infection. Each CDR3 protein is one row after TCRdb ran MiXCR on the 5' RACE reads. The table lists tens of thousands of distinct CDR3 sequences, roughly 13% of them singletons. Sequencing used whole blood. These receptors came from an adult who was a healthcare worker with PCR-confirmed SARS-CoV-2 infection or an uninfected control (not recorded which).

This rearrangement joins TRBV20-1 to TRBJ2-7, with 10 bases aligning to TRBD2. The J segment lost 4 bases and the V segment lost 6 bases, leaving 6 bases of the junction unmatched. Per germline, CDR1 DFQATT and CDR2 SNEGSKA (reference sequence). The CDR3 contains 13 residues. CDR3 nucleotide sequence: TGCAGTGCCCCTAGCGGGAGACGGTACGAGCAGTACTTC. This sequence encodes CSAPSGRRYEQYF.

At least ten counts were recorded for this clonotype. The chain links TRBV3-1 to TRBJ2-1; TRBD1 or TRBD2 may be the D gene (5 bases each). The CDR3 is 16 residues long. Deletions cut 0 bases from V and 3 bases from J, with 12 bases between. The germline V gene has CDR1 LGHDT and CDR2 YNNKEL (reference sequence). CDR3 in DNA: TGTGCCAGCAGCCAAGATTTGGGGGAAGACTACAATGAGCAGTTCTTC. Translated: CASSQDLGEDYNEQFF.

This clonotype has a count of ten or more. V and J are TRBV10-3 and TRBJ1-2; tentative D call: TRBD1 (5 bases). This CDR3 has 14 residues. Between the trimmed V and J ends, which lost 7 bases and 3 bases, there was a span of 15 bases. CDR1 ENHRY and CDR2 SYGVKD come from the germline V gene. As DNA, the CDR3 is TGTGCCATCAAAGTTGGGGGGAACGACTATGGCTACACCTTC. Translating gives CAIKVGGNDYGYTF.

The rearrangement joins TRBV28 to TRBJ2-7; D may be TRBD1 (5 bases). Trimming took off 5 bases at V and 0 bases at J, with 14 bases between the two ends. The CDR3 length is 15 residues. The germline gives CDR1 MDHEN, CDR2 SYDVKM. CDR3 in amino acids: CASSNQDISSYEQYF. The CDR3 nucleotides are TGTGCCAGCAGTAACCAGGACATAAGCTCCTACGAGCAGTACTTC.

This clonotype was seen a handful of times. This chain links TRBV29-1 with TRBJ2-3, with D tentatively TRBD2 (5 bases). Germline V gives CDR1 SQVTM, CDR2 ANQGSEA. Trimming removed 7 bases at V and 8 bases at J, with 10 bases between. The CDR3 length is 10 residues. The CDR3 DNA sequence: TGCAGCGCCGGAGAGGGTACGCAGTATTTT. Translating gives CSAGEGTQYF.

This clonotype was found a few times. The rearrangement uses TRBV11-2 and TRBJ1-1; D gene ambiguous. The CDR3 has 15 residues. The germline V gene encodes CDR1 SGHAT and CDR2 FQNNGV. V dropped 0 bases and J dropped 0 bases, with 8 bases sitting between them. CDR3 nucleotides: TGTGCCAGCAGCTTAGATCTTAGAATGAACACTGAAGCTTTCTTT. This encodes CASSLDLRMNTEAFF.

The V and J genes are TRBV11-2 and TRBJ2-5; D gene uncertain. V lost 5 bases, J lost 8 bases, and 15 bases lay in between. The CDR3 runs 13 residues. CDR1 and CDR2 from the germline V gene are SGHAT and FQNNGV. CDR3 DNA: TGTGCCAGCAGCCTCGGTTCTATGGCAACCCAGTACTTC. Encoded protein: CASSLGSMATQYF.

This clonotype turned up a few times. The J gene is TRBJ2-4, the V gene TRBV20-1; D uncertain. The CDR3 runs 14 residues. From germline, CDR1 is DFQATT and CDR2 SNEGSKA (reference sequence). Deletions cut 4 bases from V and 1 base from J, with 11 bases between. CDR3 residues: CSAMIGGAKNIQYF. In nucleotides, the CDR3 is TGCAGTGCTATGATCGGTGGGGCCAAAAACATTCAGTACTTC.

This clonotype was seen repeatedly, ten times or more. The rearrangement uses TRBV29-1 and TRBJ2-1; D gene uncertain. Trimming pared 1 base from V and 7 bases from J, leaving 11 bases between. The CDR3 runs to 13 residues. CDR1 is SQVTM and CDR2 is ANQGSEA in the germline V gene. The CDR3 spells CSVEGSPSNEQFF. In nucleotides, the CDR3 is TGCAGCGTTGAAGGCTCGCCCTCAAATGAGCAGTTCTTC.

This clonotype was found a few times. V and J are TRBV6-1 and TRBJ2-7, with 7 bases identical to TRBD2. CDR1 MNHNS and CDR2 SASEGT come from the germline V gene. Trimming removed 6 bases from V and 5 bases from J; junction bases left unmatched: 10. The CDR3 runs to 14 residues. In DNA form, the CDR3 reads TGTGCCAGCAGACCGATAGGGAGGGGTGACGAGCAGTACTTC. It specifies CASRPIGRGDEQYF.

This clonotype was seen repeatedly, ten times or more. The rearrangement links TRBV11-3 to TRBJ2-1; unclear D gene. The length of the CDR3 is 12 residues. V lost 4 bases, J lost 5 bases, and 6 bases lay in between. From germline, CDR1 is SGHNT and CDR2 YENEEA. In DNA form, the CDR3 reads TGTGCCAGCAGCTCCTGGGACAATGAGCAGTTCTTC. Its translation is CASSSWDNEQFF.